This T cell receptor (beta chain) was identified in a study of post-analysis software for immune sequencing data. Turning to the study itself: Patients with relapsing-remitting, secondary progressive and progressive-relapsing multiple sclerosis courses were all represented.

Whole-study findings and limits: Patients showed TRBV5-6, TRBV5-1 and TRBV20-1 among four to six TRBV segments more frequent than in controls.

This clonotype has only a few counts. Its antigen is not known. The length of the CDR3 is 15 residues. Germline V gene data show CDR1 as DFQATT and CDR2 as SNEGSKA (reference sequence). The germline V and J ends were trimmed by 0 bases and 7 bases, with 13 bases remaining between them. Presence of unique molecular identifiers characterized the TCR beta cDNA libraries. The T cell input of about 0.95 to 11 million gave roughly 460,000 cDNA molecules. TCRdb recomputed calls from the PCR reads with MiXCR, one row per CDR3 protein. The sample has 700,000 to 800,000 distinct CDR3 sequences; roughly 27% are singletons.

The chain combines TRBV20-1 with TRBJ1-6; D is possibly TRBD1 (5 bases). Source material: blood. This TCR was sampled from a girl aged 10-17 years with multiple sclerosis. The CDR3: CSARDRGAVNSPLHF. As DNA, the CDR3 is TGCAGTGCTAGAGATCGAGGGGCGGTAAATTCACCCCTCCACTTT.